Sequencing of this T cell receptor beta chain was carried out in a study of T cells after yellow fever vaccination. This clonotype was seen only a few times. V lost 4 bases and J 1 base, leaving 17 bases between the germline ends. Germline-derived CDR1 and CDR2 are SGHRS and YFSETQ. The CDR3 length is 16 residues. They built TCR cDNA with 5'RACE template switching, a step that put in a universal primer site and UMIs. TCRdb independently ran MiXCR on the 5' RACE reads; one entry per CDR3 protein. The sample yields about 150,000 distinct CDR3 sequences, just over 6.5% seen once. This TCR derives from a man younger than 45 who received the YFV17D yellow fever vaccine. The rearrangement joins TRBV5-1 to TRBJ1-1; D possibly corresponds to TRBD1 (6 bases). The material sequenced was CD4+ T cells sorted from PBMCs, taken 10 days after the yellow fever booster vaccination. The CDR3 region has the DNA TGCGCCAGCAGCCACCGGGACGGAGGGGGGAACACTGAAGCTTTCTTT. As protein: CASSHRDGGGNTEAFF.